This T cell receptor (beta chain) was identified in a study of cytomegalovirus exposure and HLA in healthy donors. Points from the study as a whole: In a later analysis, specific HLA alleles were associated with some 16,000 TCR beta sequences at a 0.05 false discovery rate.

Primers for the PCR totalled 60 Vbeta and 13 Jbeta. Sequencing was performed with immunoSEQ multiplex PCR; in TCRdb, only in-frame clones are kept and a portion is missing. The table lists approximately 150,000 clones, around three quarters of them singletons. This clone was found a few times. Its antigen remains unknown. CDR1 and CDR2 (germline): MNHEY, SMNVEV (reference sequence). V was trimmed by 6 bases and J by 6 bases, leaving 15 bases between them. CDR3 size: 13 residues. Sample: PBMCs. The V and J genes are TRBV27 and TRBJ2-7; a weak D match, TRBD2 (5 bases). The sequence derives from a woman in her thirties or forties in good health and CMV-seronegative. The CDR3 region is CASSSLGELEQYF. CDR3 DNA: TGTGCCAGCAGCTCCCTCGGGGAACTCGAGCAGTACTTC.